This passage covers 8 T cell receptor beta chains from one sample sequenced in a study of beta chain features in type 1 diabetes. Their specific antigens are unknown. General study findings and limits: There was a moderate but significant shortening of TCRB CDR3s in all four CD4+ subsets of Type 1 diabetes patients.

The sequenced template was cDNA made from the entire isolated RNA. The assay was immunoSEQ multiplex PCR, and TCRdb's table has in-frame clones only and misses some. This table holds 250,000 to 300,000 clones, around 22% found once. Sequencing was carried out using naive CD4+ T cells from blood. The receptor source for this set is a woman younger than 45 with type 1 diabetes.

This clone has a handful of counts. V is TRBV11-2 and J is TRBJ2-1; D is unresolved. This CDR3 has 12 residues. Trimming removed 5 bases at V and 6 bases at J, with 8 bases between. Looked up from germline, CDR1 is SGHAT and CDR2 is FQNNGV. The CDR3 DNA reads as TGTGCCAGCAGCCTTAACGGCAATGAGCAGTTCTTC. This sequence encodes CASSLNGNEQFF.

The J gene is TRBJ1-3, the V gene TRBV30; D unclear. Per germline, CDR1 GTSNPN and CDR2 SVGIG (reference sequence). This CDR3 is 13 amino acids long. Trimming removed 4 bases at V and 0 bases at J, with 7 bases between. CDR3 sequence (DNA): TGTGCCTGGACGATACTCTCTGGAAACACCATATATTTT. This gives the protein CAWTILSGNTIYF.

The chain combines TRBV29-1 with TRBJ1-2; 7 nucleotides match TRBD1. CDR1 is SQVTM, CDR2 ANQGSEA, per germline. This CDR3 region has 13 residues. The V segment lost 5 bases and the J segment 2 bases; nucleotides outside the gene matches: 5. The CDR3 loop is CSVSRTGNYGYTF. In DNA, the CDR3 is TGCAGCGTTTCTCGGACAGGAAACTATGGCTACACCTTC. Full variable domain (remainder filled in from reference TRBV29-1 and TRBJ1-2): SAVISQKPSRDICQRGTSLTIQCQVDSQVTMMFWYRQQPGQSLTLIATANQGSEATYESGFVIDKFPISRPNLTFSTLTVSNMSPEDSSIYLCSVSRTGNYGYTFGSGTRLTVV.

The chain has TRBV19 and TRBJ2-5, with D uncertain. The germline V gene encodes CDR1 LNHDA and CDR2 SQIVND (reference sequence). Deletions cut 5 bases from V and 2 bases from J, with 12 bases between. The CDR3 runs 14 residues. CDR3: CASSPPGTQETQYF. CDR3 in DNA: TGTGCCAGTAGTCCTCCAGGTACTCAAGAGACCCAGTACTTC.

The V call is TRBV7-3, the J call TRBJ2-5; 9 positions agree with TRBD2. J lost 5 bases, V lost 5 bases, and 15 bases had no gene match. The CDR3 spans 17 residues. CDR1 is SGHTA and CDR2 is FQGTGA in the germline V gene. In DNA, the CDR3 is TGTGCCAGCAGCCCCCACTCGGGCGGGAGGGCCTATGAGACCCAGTACTTC. Protein sequence: CASSPHSGGRAYETQYF. Combining the CDR3 with reference TRBV7-3 and TRBJ2-5 gives the whole variable domain GAGVSQTPSNKVTEKGKYVELRCDPISGHTALYWYRQSLGQGPEFLIYFQGTGAADDSGLPNDRFFAVRPEGSVSTLKIQRTERGDSAVYLCASSPHSGGRAYETQYFGPGTRLLVL.

The chain joins TRBV6-5 to TRBJ2-5; TRBD2 matches 7 bases. Losses at the gene ends were 5 bases for V and 0 bases for J; bases not matched to a gene: 3. The length of the CDR3 is 14 residues. CDR1 and CDR2 (germline): MNHEY, SVGAGI. The CDR3 spells CASSNGGYQETQYF. The CDR3 region has the DNA TGTGCCAGCAGTAACGGGGGGTACCAAGAGACCCAGTACTTC.

This clone was observed a few times. This sample includes further DNA sequences coding for the same CDR3. This chain connects TRBV29-1 to TRBJ2-7; D call uncertain. The germline CDR1 and CDR2 sequences are SQVTM and ANQGSEA. The CDR3 totals 11 residues. Trimming stripped 4 bases from V and 3 bases from J, with 7 bases between. CDR3 region: CSVATVYEQYF. Written as DNA, the CDR3 is TGCAGCGTTGCAACAGTCTACGAGCAGTACTTC.

This clone was observed a handful of times. The J gene is TRBJ1-1, the V gene TRBV6-5, with 9 bases fitting TRBD1. This CDR3 is 15 amino acids long. The V gene's germline CDR1 is MNHEY and CDR2 SVGAGI. Germline trimming cut 5 bases from V and 3 bases from J; bases unmatched to any gene: 7. The CDR3 DNA is TGTGCCAGCAGTCCTATACAGGGGGCCGACACTGAAGCTTTCTTT. This translates into CASSPIQGADTEAFF.